The rows below give T cell receptor beta chains drawn from one sample of a study of cytomegalovirus exposure and HLA in healthy donors. The table came from immunoSEQ multiplex PCR; TCRdb's copy has only in-frame clones and leaves some out. This table has 120,000 or so clones, around 80% appearing once. The sequencing sample was made of PBMCs. The receptors stem from a man aged 45-60 years in good health and CMV-seronegative. Each CDR3 is given with its conserved first and last residue. The D gene is left open where the match is weak. Clone size, where shown, is once, few, many, or a class for clones that have expanded.

v_call,clone_size,d_call,j_call,cdr3_nt,cdr3_aa
TRBV18,.,.,TRBJ1-4,TGTGCCAGCTCACCACCCGTCCGGAGAACTGAAAAACTGTTTTTT,CASSPPVRRTEKLFF
TRBV6-4,.,.,TRBJ2-2,TGTGCCAGCAGACCGACTTTCACCGGGGAGCTGTTTTTT,CASRPTFTGELFF
TRBV6-5,.,TRBD1,TRBJ1-6,TGTGCCAGCAGTTGGGGACAGGGGCGCTTTTCACCCCTCCACTTT,CASSWGQGRFSPLHF
TRBV4-2,.,.,TRBJ1-6,TGTGCCAGCAGCCAAGGTCTGGGGGACAACTATAATTCACCCCTCCACTTT,CASSQGLGDNYNSPLHF
TRBV28,.,.,TRBJ1-1,TGTGCCATAACCAGGCAGGACTTGAACACTGAAGCTTTCTTT,CAITRQDLNTEAFF
TRBV30,.,TRBD1,TRBJ1-1,TGTGCCTCATACAGGGGGATGAACACTGAAGCTTTCTTT,CASYRGMNTEAFF
TRBV14,.,TRBD1,TRBJ1-2,TGTGCCAGCAGCCTGACAGGGGAAAAAGATGGCTACACCTTC,CASSLTGEKDGYTF
TRBV4-2,.,.,TRBJ2-2,TGTGCCAGCAGCCAGCAACAGGGAGCCGGGGAGCTGTTTTTT,CASSQQQGAGELFF
TRBV18,.,.,TRBJ2-7,TGTGCCAGCTCACCGGCTTCAGACAGCTACTACGAGCAGTACTTC,CASSPASDSYYEQYF
TRBV7-2,.,.,TRBJ1-1,TGTGCCAGCAGCTTTGGACAGATCAACACTGAAGCTTTCTTT,CASSFGQINTEAFF
TRBV12-1,few,.,TRBJ2-1,TGTGCCAGCAGCTTTGAGCCTTTCCCAGCCGCGACTAGCGGAACCGAAGGGTTCTTC,CASSFEPFPAATSGTEGFF
TRBV18,.,TRBD1,TRBJ2-3,TGTGCCAGCTCACCTCCCGGACAGGGGAGGATCGCAGATACGCAGTATTTT,CASSPPGQGRIADTQYF
TRBV5-1,.,TRBD1,TRBJ2-2,TGCGCCAGTCGGTCAGGGGGAACCAACTCCGGGGAGCTGTTTTTT,CASRSGGTNSGELFF
TRBV5-1,few,.,TRBJ2-6,TGCGCCAGCAGCTTGGTAGGCCAGCGGGCACTCTCTGGGGCCAACGTCCTGACTTTC,CASSLVGQRALSGANVLTF
TRBV19,.,.,TRBJ2-2,TGTGCCAGTAGTGGATCAGGGGAAACCGGGGAGCTGTTTTTT,CASSGSGETGELFF
TRBV27,.,.,TRBJ2-1,TGTGCCAGCAGTTATGACTTGGGACTGGATCACAATGAGCAGTTCTTC,CASSYDLGLDHNEQFF
TRBV19,.,.,TRBJ2-1,TGTGCCAGTAGTTCAGCTAGACAGTTCACCGGTGAGCAGTTCTTC,CASSSARQFTGEQFF
TRBV28,.,.,TRBJ2-2,TGTGCCATCCCAAGGGGCACGAACACCGGGGAGCTGTTTTTT,CAIPRGTNTGELFF
TRBV28,.,.,TRBJ2-7,TGTGCCAGCTGCCGGGGGACAGCCTACGAGCAGTACTTC,CASCRGTAYEQYF
TRBV5-1,.,TRBD1,TRBJ2-7,TGCGCCAGCAGCTCGGGACAGGGGGTTTCCTACGAGCAGTACTTC,CASSSGQGVSYEQYF
TRBV6-6,once,.,TRBJ2-5,TGTGCCAGCGGCCAGGGTACTTGGGAGACCCAGTACTTC,CASGQGTWETQYF
TRBV5-4,.,TRBD2,TRBJ2-7,TGTGCCAGCAGCTCGGGACTAGCCTACGAGCAGTACTTC,CASSSGLAYEQYF
TRBV18,.,.,TRBJ1-3,TGTGCCAGCTCACCAAAGGGGCTCTCGAGCTCTGGAAACACCATATATTTT,CASSPKGLSSSGNTIYF
TRBV19,.,TRBD2,TRBJ2-3,TGTGCCAGTAGTATCGCGGGAGGGCCCACAGATACGCAGTATTTT,CASSIAGGPTDTQYF
TRBV7-2,few,TRBD1,TRBJ2-7,TGTGCCAGCAGTTTGGACAGGCACAAAGGGGGCGAGCAGTACTTC,CASSLDRHKGGEQYF
TRBV6-5,.,TRBD1,TRBJ1-1,TGTGCCAGCAAAGGGACAGGGATGAACACTGAAGCTTTCTTT,CASKGTGMNTEAFF
TRBV9,few,.,TRBJ2-1,TGTGCCAGCAGCGTAGACGGGGTTGAGATAAAGTTCTTC,CASSVDGVEIKFF
TRBV10-3,few,TRBD2,TRBJ2-3,TGTGCCATCAGTCTACTAGCGGCAAGCAACACAGATACGCAGTATTTT,CAISLLAASNTDTQYF
TRBV28,few,.,TRBJ2-7,TGTGCCAGCAGCACGGGAGTCTACGAGCAGTACTTC,CASSTGVYEQYF
TRBV7-8,.,TRBD2,TRBJ2-1,TGTGCCAGCAGCTTAGGCGGGGGGAGCAATGAGCAGTTCTTC,CASSLGGGSNEQFF
TRBV4-1,.,.,TRBJ2-1,TGCGCCAGCAGCCAGGACGGGGCGGGAAGCGGCCTCCGTTCCTACAATGAGCAGTTCTTC,CASSQDGAGSGLRSYNEQFF
TRBV7-9,.,TRBD2,TRBJ2-1,TGTGCCAGCAGCTTTCAAGCGGGGGGTGTGTCCTACAATGAGCAGTTCTTC,CASSFQAGGVSYNEQFF
TRBV11-2,.,TRBD2,TRBJ2-2,TGTGCCAGCAACCGAGCGGGAGGGCTGGGAACCGGGGAGCTGTTTTTT,CASNRAGGLGTGELFF
TRBV21-1,.,.,TRBJ2-7,TGTGCCAGCAGCCAATTAGCGGGAGTCTACTCCTACGAGCAGTACTTC,CASSQLAGVYSYEQYF
TRBV30,.,.,TRBJ1-4,TGTGCCTGGAGATCCGGTGGTAGTGAAAAACTGTTTTTT,CAWRSGGSEKLFF
TRBV9,.,.,TRBJ2-6,TGTGCCAGCAGCGTAGCCCCGGGGAGCTCTGGGGCCAACGTCCTGACTTTC,CASSVAPGSSGANVLTF
TRBV5-1,few,TRBD2,TRBJ2-7,TGCGCCAGCAGCTTGGCCGGGGAGGGGAGCTATGACGAGCAGTACTTC,CASSLAGEGSYDEQYF
TRBV28,.,.,TRBJ2-3,TGTGCCAGCAGTTTATCAGGCAGGGACTATACGCAGTATTTT,CASSLSGRDYTQYF
TRBV9,few,TRBD2,TRBJ2-7,TGTGCCAGCAGCTCCGGACTAGCATCCTACGAGCAGTACTTC,CASSSGLASYEQYF
TRBV4-3,.,TRBD1,TRBJ2-6,TGCGCCAGCAGCCTCGGTGGGACAGGGTTAGGAAGTGGGGCCAACGTCCTGACTTTC,CASSLGGTGLGSGANVLTF
TRBV5-4,.,TRBD1,TRBJ2-3,TGTGCCAGCAGCTTACCGGGACAGGGGGATTCATATACGCAGTATTTT,CASSLPGQGDSYTQYF